The T cell receptor beta chain under discussion was sequenced for a study of identical twins. This clonotype was seen a few times. Its antigen is as yet unknown. Germline CDR1 reads SGHRS; CDR2 reads YFSETQ. Trimming removed 7 bases at V and 0 bases at J, with 15 bases between. The CDR3 runs 15 residues. TCRdb re-derived calls from the 5' RACE reads in MiXCR, one entry per CDR3 protein. Of 420,000 or so distinct CDR3 sequences detected, less than 20% appear once; the ten largest clones hold more than 10%. Findings of the study overall: Invariant MAIT and iNKT cells are populations that could partly confound zero-insertion analyses.

The rearrangement uses TRBV5-1 and TRBJ2-3; perhaps D is TRBD1 or TRBD2 (5 bases each). Sequencing was performed on naive T cells sorted from blood. The receptor comes from a middle-aged man in good health. The CDR3 DNA follows: TGCGCCAGCTCCACCGGGGCCTCTAGCACAGATACGCAGTATTTT. Amino acid sequence: CASSTGASSTDTQYF.